This is a list of T cell receptor beta chains from one sample in a study of blood T cell repertoires in COVID-19. Generated by immunoSEQ multiplex PCR, the TCRdb table keeps only in-frame clones and is missing some. The sample consists of fewer than 200,000 clones, approximately 92% of them appearing once. Material for sequencing was peripheral blood. The receptors were gathered from a woman aged 50 to 60 with acute or convalescent COVID-19. CDR3s leave out the opening cysteine and the closing phenylalanine or tryptophan. Clone sizes are given selectively: once, few, many, or a class where the clone is expanded.

j_gene,v_gene,abundance,CDR3aa
TRBJ1-2,TRBV6-2/TRBV6-3,NA,ASSYGASIRDGYT
TRBJ1-1,TRBV9,few,ASSHTSGTETIGTEAF
TRBJ2-1,TRBV4-3,NA,ASSGRGIANNEQF
TRBJ1-1,TRBV5-1,NA,ASSPEEVSAEAF
TRBJ1-3,TRBV15,NA,ATSRETGSLGNTIY
TRBJ2-7,TRBV4-2,few,ASSHGYEQY
TRBJ1-1,TRBV10-3,NA,AIKETGADTEAF
TRBJ2-2,TRBV29-1,NA,SVGLAANTGELF
TRBJ1-6,TRBV30,NA,AWEGQGNSPLH
TRBJ1-2,TRBV19,NA,ASSTAGATNYGYT
TRBJ1-5,TRBV20-1,NA,SASRGQSSGQPQH
TRBJ1-6,TRBV7-6,NA,ASSPRPGQGDSPLH
TRBJ2-7,TRBV27,NA,ASRRRAGTSASYEQY
TRBJ2-3,TRBV28,NA,ASSLLVVFSGLANTDTQY
TRBJ1-2,TRBV5-1,NA,ASSLDQGIYGYT
TRBJ1-2,TRBV30,NA,ARRRETYGYT
TRBJ1-5,TRBV28,NA,ASSLQWSNQPQH
TRBJ1-6,TRBV25-1,once,ASSEDRGLNSPLH
TRBJ1-4,TRBV5-1,once,ASSSEGTEYEKLF
TRBJ2-5,TRBV7-9,few,ASSLSSLAGGTQY
TRBJ1-2,TRBV9,NA,ASSVNPSGDGYT
TRBJ2-7,TRBV7-6,NA,ASSPLSSGPYEQY
TRBJ2-5,TRBV28,once,ASSLRTGQETQY
TRBJ2-7,TRBV6-6,NA,ASSPRGEQY
TRBJ1-1,TRBV27,NA,ASSTRQPLNTEAF
TRBJ2-6,TRBV27,NA,ASSVGGSGANVLT
TRBJ2-3,TRBV27,NA,ASSSNTDREGTDTQY
TRBJ1-2,TRBV18,NA,ASSPKGQEWGYT
TRBJ1-5,TRBV20-1,NA,SASRGQGSYSNQPQH
TRBJ1-2,TRBV28,NA,ASSLWQPLEGGYT
TRBJ2-3,TRBV25-1,NA,ASSPRTGLTDTQY
TRBJ1-5,TRBV7-2,NA,ASSLAGSQPQH
TRBJ1-2,TRBV29-1,NA,SDQENYGYT
TRBJ2-7,TRBV6-5,NA,ASSRTSGGGEQY
TRBJ2-2,TRBV5-6,NA,ASSLTGPTGELF
TRBJ2-1,TRBV5-1,NA,ASSLLAGRYNEQF
TRBJ2-3,TRBV27,NA,ASSLSTGSTDTQY
TRBJ1-5,TRBV3-1/TRBV3-2,NA,ASSQSGGIRPQH
TRBJ2-2,TRBV4-3,NA,ASSHTGVAGGPSGELF
TRBJ1-1,TRBV5-1,NA,ASSLTQGDAEAF
TRBJ2-7,TRBV15,NA,ATSGWTSGRAGPEQY
TRBJ2-7,TRBV24-1,NA,ATSDSGTLYEQY
TRBJ1-1,TRBV19,NA,ASSPRTGYYTEAF
TRBJ1-1,TRBV18,NA,ASSLSEGTEAF
TRBJ2-2,TRBV7-8,NA,ASSLELGRGELF
TRBJ1-5,TRBV6-5,NA,ASSLTGGDQPQH
TRBJ1-1,TRBV10-3,NA,AISEGQGLNTEAF
TRBJ2-5,TRBV12-3/TRBV12-4,once,ASSLAGPRAQY
TRBJ1-4,TRBV2,NA,ASRKTFPSTNEKLF
TRBJ2-5,TRBV7-3,NA,ASSLYIETQY
TRBJ1-4,TRBV14,NA,ASSQGQGPRGKLF
TRBJ1-5,TRBV6-4,NA,ASSREGNQPQH
TRBJ2-5,TRBV5-6,NA,ASSLVTELQETQY
TRBJ2-3,TRBV4-3,NA,ASSQEMRGSDTQY
TRBJ2-7,TRBV3-1/TRBV3-2,NA,ASSQGDTVGEQY